These 5 T cell receptor beta chains share one sample of origin, sequenced in a study of T cells in Graves' hyperthyroidism and ophthalmopathy. Amplified TCR beta CDR3 regions derived from RNA transcripts. First-round RT-PCR targeting the TCR CDR3 was performed with the HTBI primer set. Using its own MiXCR run on the multiplex PCR reads, TCRdb lists one record per CDR3 protein. The table has approximately 520,000 distinct CDR3 sequences, 20% to 25% seen once; the top ten hold approximately 25%. The sample taken for sequencing was blood. These receptor sequences come from a man between 18 and 35 years old with Graves' hyperthyroidism.

CDR3 amino acids: CASSVTGTGGYEQYF. The CDR3 nucleotides read TGTGCCAGCAGTGTAACCGGGACAGGGGGCTACGAGCAGTACTTC. The chain employs TRBV12-3 or TRBV12-4 and TRBJ2-7; 11 nucleotides align to TRBD1. With V trimmed by 5 bases and J by 3 bases, 6 bases remained unmatched. The CDR3 is 15 amino acids.

This sequence joins TRBV27 and TRBJ2-7; 12 positions match TRBD2. With 4 bases clipped from V and 2 bases from J, the junction kept 6 bases outside the gene matches. Germline assignment: CDR1 MNHEY and CDR2 SMNVEV (reference sequence). The CDR3 is 16 amino acids. The CDR3 nucleotides read TGTGCCAGCAGTTCCCGACTAGCGGGAGATCCCTACGAGCAGTACTTC. Residues: CASSSRLAGDPYEQYF.

The rearrangement uses TRBV28 and TRBJ2-5; 8 nucleotides line up with TRBD2. CDR3 size: 15 residues. The trim removed 6 bases at V and 5 bases at J, leaving 11 bases unmatched. Germline V gene data show CDR1 as MDHEN and CDR2 as SYDVKM. The CDR3 loop reads CASRSLLGGAETQYF. In DNA, the CDR3 is TGTGCCAGCAGATCCCTTCTCGGGGGGGCGGAGACCCAGTACTTC.

The count of this clonotype is one. The chain is built from TRBV30 and TRBJ1-5; 8 bases match TRBD1. Germline CDR1 and CDR2: GTSNPN and SVGIG (reference sequence). J was trimmed by 4 bases and V by 2 bases; bases with no gene match: 7. This CDR3 is 15 amino acids long. The CDR3 sequence: CAWSPGQGGNQPQHF. The CDR3 DNA follows: TGTGCCTGGAGTCCAGGACAGGGAGGGAATCAGCCCCAGCATTTT.

In its sample, this clonotype was seen many times. V is TRBV7-6 and J is TRBJ1-5; 9 bases are shared with TRBD1. This CDR3 comprises 15 residues. CDR1 is SGHVS and CDR2 is FNYEAQ in the germline V gene. The J segment lost 3 bases and the V segment lost 5 bases, leaving 5 bases of the junction unmatched. CDR3 region: CASSPGTGINQPQHF. The CDR3 DNA reads as TGTGCCAGCAGCCCAGGGACAGGGATCAATCAGCCCCAGCATTTT.